This paragraph covers one T cell receptor beta chain sequence. Antigen: not known. This record comes from a study of T cell repertoires in cytomegalovirus infection. One entry per CDR3 protein, called by TCRdb with MiXCR from the reads. Of fewer than 650,000 distinct CDR3 sequences listed, approximately 40% are singletons. The J segment lost 1 base and the V segment lost 5 bases, leaving 10 bases of the junction unmatched. In germline, CDR1 is SGHTA, CDR2 FQGNSA. This CDR3 is 16 amino acids long. This material consisted of cultured PBMCs, taken from culture after CMV antigen stimulation. The V gene is TRBV7-2, the J gene TRBJ2-7, with 8 bases fitting TRBD1. This TCR was sampled from a human donor in good health (CMV status not recorded). Some clones in this sample may be carry-over from other donors' samples. The chain's CDR3 is CASSPYLRQGSYEQYF. As DNA, the CDR3 is TGTGCCAGCAGCCCTTACCTACGACAGGGGTCCTACGAGCAGTACTTC.